The clone carrying this T cell receptor (beta chain) occurred many times. CDR1 is SGHDN, CDR2 FVKESK, per germline. The CDR3 is 15 residues long. Deletions cut 4 bases from V and 1 base from J, with 12 bases between. These data are taken from a study of blood T cell repertoires in COVID-19. Study in general: Material from acute and convalescent COVID-19 was sourced from the United States, Italy and Spain.

TCRdb's table, derived via immunoSEQ multiplex PCR, lists solely in-frame clones and lacks some. This table has over 200,000 clones, 75% to 90% appearing once. The gene calls are TRBV14 and TRBJ2-3; D might be TRBD1 (6 bases). The clonotype was recovered from a human donor in a cohort sampled during active COVID-19. Sequenced sample: peripheral blood. The CDR3 nucleotides are TGTGCCAGCAGCCGAGAGGACAGCCGCACAGATACGCAGTATTTT. Its translation is CASSREDSRTDTQYF.